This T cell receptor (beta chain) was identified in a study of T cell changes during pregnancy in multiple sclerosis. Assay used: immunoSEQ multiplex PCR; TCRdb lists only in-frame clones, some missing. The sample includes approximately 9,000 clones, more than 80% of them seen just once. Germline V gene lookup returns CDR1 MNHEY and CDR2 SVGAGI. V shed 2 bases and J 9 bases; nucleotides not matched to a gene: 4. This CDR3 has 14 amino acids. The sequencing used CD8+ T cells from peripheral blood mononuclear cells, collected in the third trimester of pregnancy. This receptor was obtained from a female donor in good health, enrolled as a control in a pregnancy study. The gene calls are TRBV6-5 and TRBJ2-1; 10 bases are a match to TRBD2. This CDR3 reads CASSYASGRGEQFF. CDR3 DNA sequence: TGTGCCAGCAGTTACGCTAGCGGGAGAGGTGAGCAGTTCTTC.